Below are 13 T cell receptor beta chains sequenced from a single sample in a study of regulatory T cells in long-lasting Graves disease. Researchers made TCR beta libraries by using iRepertoire HTBI primers and running Arm-PCR on CDR3 regions. A single record per CDR3 protein comes from TCRdb applying MiXCR to the multiplex PCR reads. The sample lists about 620,000 distinct CDR3 sequences, around 17% occurring once. Documented time point: newly diagnosed GD, antithyroid drugs for less than 3 months. RNA from PBMCs was the source of the TCR library. The sample also formed part of further work on T cells in Graves' hyperthyroidism and ophthalmopathy.

Sequenced material: peripheral blood mononuclear cells (PBMCs), taken at new diagnosis, from a patient treated with antithyroid drugs. The receptor set was obtained from a woman in her twenties or thirties with Graves disease.

This clonotype was seen at least ten times. The chain employs TRBV7-9 and TRBJ1-1; D remains unclear. The CDR3 consists of 15 residues. The germline CDR1 and CDR2 sequences are SEHNR and FQNEAQ (reference sequence). V was trimmed by 3 bases and J by 1 base, leaving 12 bases between them. Here the CDR3 DNA reads TGTGCCAGCAGCTTTTGGGCCGGAGGGAACACTGAAGCTTTCTTT. Translation gives CASSFWAGGNTEAFF. The complete variable domain, with remaining parts taken from reference TRBV7-9 and TRBJ1-1, reads DTGVSQNPRHKITKRGQNVTFRCDPISEHNRLYWYRQTLGQGPEFLTYFQNEAQLEKSRLLSDRFSAERPKGSFSTLEIQRTEQGDSAMYLCASSFWAGGNTEAFFGQGTRLTVV.

The sample holds a few counts of this clonotype. The V call is TRBV2, the J call TRBJ2-3; D is uncertain. This CDR3 is built from 16 residues. V was trimmed by 0 bases and J by 0 bases, leaving 10 bases between them. CDR1 is SNHLY, CDR2 FYNNEI, per germline. The CDR3: CASSEAWQASTDTQYF. The CDR3 nucleotides are TGTGCCAGCAGTGAAGCTTGGCAGGCTAGCACAGATACGCAGTATTTT.

This rearrangement joins TRBV11-2 to TRBJ2-5, with D possibly TRBD1 on 5 matching bases. With 0 bases removed from V and 12 bases from J, the gap between germline ends came to 11 bases. CDR3 length: 12 residues. The germline CDR1 and CDR2 sequences are SGHAT and FQNNGV. Here the CDR3 DNA reads TGTGCCAGCAGCTTAGATAGACAGTTGGAGTACTTC. Translated, it gives CASSLDRQLEYF. Full variable domain (missing parts from reference TRBV11-2 and TRBJ2-5): EAGVAQSPRYKIIEKRQSVAFWCNPISGHATLYWYQQILGQGPKLLIQFQNNGVVDDSQLPKDRFSAERLKGVDSTLKIQPAKLEDSAVYLCASSLDRQLEYFGPGTRLLVL.

This clonotype was seen more than once but under ten times. The chain combines TRBV6-1 with TRBJ2-6; 8 positions match TRBD1. Trimming took 6 bases from V and 3 from J; bases not matched to a gene: 4. The V gene's germline CDR1 is MNHNS and CDR2 SASEGT. The CDR3 totals 15 residues. The CDR3 loop reads CASSHDRGGANVLTF. In nucleotides, the CDR3 is TGTGCCAGCAGCCACGACAGGGGTGGGGCCAACGTCCTGACTTTC.

This clonotype was counted at least ten times. The chain recombines TRBV28 with TRBJ1-4; 9 bases map to TRBD1. Germline values: CDR1 MDHEN, CDR2 SYDVKM. J lost 8 bases, V lost 8 bases, and 6 bases had no gene match. The CDR3 covers 13 residues. As DNA, the CDR3 is TGTGCCAGCTCCGACAGGGGGTCGGAAAAACTGTTTTTT. Translation: CASSDRGSEKLFF.

This rearrangement joins TRBV29-1 to TRBJ2-3; D is tentatively TRBD1 or TRBD2 (5 bases each). CDR1 is SQVTM and CDR2 is ANQGSEA in the germline V gene. The V end lost 4 bases, the J end lost 1 base, and 15 bases lay between the germline ends. The CDR3 loop spans 15 amino acids. CDR3 in amino acids: CSVGGTIEGTDTQYF. In DNA form, the CDR3 reads TGCAGCGTTGGGGGGACCATAGAAGGCACAGATACGCAGTATTTT.

The rearrangement links TRBV6-1 to TRBJ2-5; D remains ambiguous. Germline V gene lookup returns CDR1 MNHNS and CDR2 SASEGT. Trimming removed 6 bases from V and 0 bases from J, with 8 bases in between. The CDR3 has 13 residues. The CDR3 loop is CASRGVNQETQYF. The CDR3 DNA sequence: TGTGCCAGCAGAGGAGTCAACCAAGAGACCCAGTACTTC.

This clonotype was counted a few times. This chain links TRBV12-3 or TRBV12-4 with TRBJ1-1, with D uncertain. There are 14 residues in the CDR3. Trimming took off 6 bases at V and 1 base at J, with 12 bases between the two ends. The CDR3 DNA reads as TGTGCCAGCAGACCTGGACGGAGGAACACTGAAGCTTTCTTT. It specifies CASRPGRRNTEAFF.

V and J are TRBV25-1 and TRBJ2-5; TRBD2 matches 8 bases. There are 15 residues in the CDR3. Germline V CDR1 and CDR2: MGHDK, SYGVNS. The V gene end was trimmed by 7 bases and the J gene end by 5 bases; junction bases not matched to a gene: 12. Here the CDR3 DNA reads TGTGCCAGCACCGACCCGGGGGGGGTCTTGGAGACCCAGTACTTC. This encodes CASTDPGGVLETQYF.

This clonotype occurred many times. V gene TRBV5-1 combines with J gene TRBJ2-5, with D unclear. The V gene lost 3 bases and the J gene lost 2 bases, with 11 bases spanning the gap. The V gene's germline CDR1 is SGHRS and CDR2 YFSETQ. This CDR3 region has 14 residues. The CDR3 loop is CASSSAGTQETQYF. For the CDR3, the DNA is TGCGCCAGCAGCTCGGCCGGCACTCAAGAGACCCAGTACTTC. Using reference TRBV5-1 and TRBJ2-5 for the parts outside the CDR3, the full variable domain is KAGVTQTPRYLIKTRGQQVTLSCSPISGHRSVSWYQQTPGQGLQFLFEYFSETQRNKGNFPGRFSGRQFSNSRSEMNVSTLELGDSALYLCASSSAGTQETQYFGPGTRLLVL.

This clonotype was counted many times. This rearrangement joins TRBV28 to TRBJ2-7; D unresolved. Trimming took 6 bases from V and 4 from J, leaving 10 bases between them. This CDR3 contains 12 residues. The V gene's germline CDR1 is MDHEN and CDR2 SYDVKM. In DNA, the CDR3 is TGTGCCAGCAGCTTTGTAGGTTACGAGCAGTACTTC. The encoded protein is CASSFVGYEQYF.

J is TRBJ1-3 and V is TRBV25-1; D call uncertain. The CDR3 is 16 residues long. Germline values: CDR1 MGHDK, CDR2 SYGVNS. The V end lost 3 bases, the J end lost 0 bases, and 12 bases lay between the germline ends. The CDR3 DNA sequence: TGTGCCAGCAGTGACCTCCACATGATCTCTGGAAACACCATATATTTT. Amino acids: CASSDLHMISGNTIYF.

This clonotype showed up just a few times. This chain connects TRBV6-5 to TRBJ1-1, with TRBD1 matching 7 bases. The CDR3 contains 15 residues. The germline V gene has CDR1 MNHEY and CDR2 SVGAGI. V shed 4 bases and J 4 bases; nucleotides not matched to a gene: 9. The CDR3 DNA follows: TGTGCCAGCAGTTCCCCGACAGGGACGGTCACTGAAGCTTTCTTT. As protein: CASSSPTGTVTEAFF.